This TCR beta chain was sequenced for a study of early T cells in non-severe SARS-CoV-2 infection. On the study more broadly: Sequencing targeted bulk RNA from unsorted whole blood, leaving chains unpaired.

Unique molecular identifiers were affixed to single, distinct cDNA molecules. TCRdb called the 5' RACE reads again in MiXCR, with one record for every CDR3 protein. The sample gives some 29,000 distinct CDR3 sequences, under 6% of which show up once; more than 5% is in the top ten. Points from the study as a whole: Matching results from VDJdb favored anti-spike CD8 responses, leaving private and CD4 specificities undetected.

To note about this clonotype: Its antigen is not identified.

The CDR3 covers 14 residues. V lost 2 bases and J 6 bases, leaving 12 bases between the germline ends. Germline CDR1 SGHTA, CDR2 FQGNSA. The sequence derives from an adult who was a healthcare worker with PCR-confirmed SARS-CoV-2 infection or an uninfected control (not recorded which). The sample taken for sequencing was whole blood. V and J are TRBV7-2 and TRBJ2-3; D is undetermined. The CDR3 protein is CASSLNPRVDTQYF. The CDR3 region has the DNA TGTGCCAGCAGCTTAAACCCCCGGGTGGATACGCAGTATTTT. Supplemented by reference TRBV7-2 and TRBJ2-3, the full variable domain reads GAGVSQSPSNKVTEKGKDVELRCDPISGHTALYWYRQSLGQGLEFLIYFQGNSAPDKSGLPSDRFSAERTGGSVSTLTIQRTQQEDSAVYLCASSLNPRVDTQYFGPGTRLTVL.